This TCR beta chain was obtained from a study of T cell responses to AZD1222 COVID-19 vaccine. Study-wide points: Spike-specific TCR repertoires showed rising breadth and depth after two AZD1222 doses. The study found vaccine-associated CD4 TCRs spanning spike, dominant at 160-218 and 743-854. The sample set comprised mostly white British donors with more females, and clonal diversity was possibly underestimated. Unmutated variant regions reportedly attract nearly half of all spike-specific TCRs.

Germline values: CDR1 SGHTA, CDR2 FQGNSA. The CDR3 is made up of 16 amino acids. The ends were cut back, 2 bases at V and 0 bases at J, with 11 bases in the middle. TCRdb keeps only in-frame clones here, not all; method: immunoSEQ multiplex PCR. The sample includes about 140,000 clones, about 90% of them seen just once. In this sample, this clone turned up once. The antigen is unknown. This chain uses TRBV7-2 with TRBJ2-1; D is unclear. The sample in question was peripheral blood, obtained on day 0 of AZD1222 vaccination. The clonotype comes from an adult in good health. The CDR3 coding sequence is TGTGCCAGCAGCTTATTAATCCCGAGCTCCTACAATGAGCAGTTCTTC. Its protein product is CASSLLIPSSYNEQFF.